The rows below give T cell receptor beta chains drawn from one sample of a study of beta chain features in type 1 diabetes. Repertoires were generated with immunoSEQ multiplex PCR, while TCRdb's copy carries only in-frame clones and drops some. The table lists about 120,000 clones, approximately 16% of them singletons. Input material: central memory CD4+ T cells from blood. The receptors derive from a man aged 30 to 45 with type 1 diabetes. CDR3s include the opening cysteine and the closing phenylalanine or tryptophan. The order of the fields is D gene, J gene, clone size, V gene, CDR3 DNA, CDR3 protein. A D gene is named only where the DNA matches it firmly. Clone size is stated in some rows and not others, as once, few, many or a class when expanded.

>TRBD1|TRBJ1-2|-|TRBV30
TGTGCCTGGAGCGGCCTCGGGACAGGGGAAAGGAATGGCTACACCTTC
CAWSGLGTGERNGYTF
>TRBD1|TRBJ2-7|few|TRBV25-1
TGTGCCAGCAGTGAATTCGCGGGACAGGGGTACGAGCAGTACTTC
CASSEFAGQGYEQYF
>-|TRBJ1-2|-|TRBV4-3
TGCGCCAGCAGCCAAGATCCCCAGGGCCGTAACTATGGCTACACCTTC
CASSQDPQGRNYGYTF
>-|TRBJ2-7|-|TRBV19
TGTGCCAGTAAGCAACAGGTAACCTCCTACGAGCAGTACTTC
CASKQQVTSYEQYF
>-|TRBJ2-7|few|TRBV7-2
TGTGCCAGCAGCTCCGGGACGTACAGCTCCTACGAGCAGTACTTC
CASSSGTYSSYEQYF
>-|TRBJ2-5|few|TRBV20-1
TGCAGTGCTTCTAGCAGGGAGACCCAGTACTTC
CSASSRETQYF
>TRBD1|TRBJ1-4|-|TRBV29-1
TGCAGCGTTGAGGGGACAGGGGATAATGAAAAACTGTTTTTT
CSVEGTGDNEKLFF
>TRBD1|TRBJ2-7|few|TRBV6-5
TGTGCCAGCAGTGCACAGGGACAGGGTGGCCACGAGCAGTACTTC
CASSAQGQGGHEQYF
>TRBD2|TRBJ2-3|few|TRBV4-3
TGCGCCAGCAGCCAAGGACTAGCGGGGATGAATACGCAGTATTTT
CASSQGLAGMNTQYF
>-|TRBJ2-7|-|TRBV6-5
TGTGCCAGCAGTTACCGTGGGGCAGGGGACGAGCAGTACTTC
CASSYRGAGDEQYF
>-|TRBJ2-7|-|TRBV4-3
TGCGCCAGCAGCCAAGATGGCCTGGGTCGGGGCCGGGAGCAGTACTTC
CASSQDGLGRGREQYF
>TRBD1|TRBJ2-5|few|TRBV5-1
TGCGCCAGCTCAACCGGGACAGGGGGAGAGACCCAGTACTTC
CASSTGTGGETQYF
>-|TRBJ2-2|many|TRBV7-2
TGTGCCAGCAGTCAGGTCACAGGGTTAACCGGGGAGCTGTTTTTT
CASSQVTGLTGELFF
>-|TRBJ1-1|few|TRBV5-1
TGCGCCAGCAGTTCTCAGGCGCCCACTGAAGCTTTCTTT
CASSSQAPTEAFF
>TRBD1|TRBJ2-5|once|TRBV4-3
TGCGCCAGCAGCCAGAATCCTACCGGGACAGGGGAGACCCAGTACTTC
CASSQNPTGTGETQYF
>TRBD2|TRBJ2-5|-|TRBV2
TGTGCCAGCAGTGGTAGCGGGGAAGAGACCCAGTACTTC
CASSGSGEETQYF
>TRBD2|TRBJ2-5|-|TRBV27
TGTGCCAGCAGACAACGCCCTAGCGGGGGCGAAGAGACCCAGTACTTC
CASRQRPSGGEETQYF
>-|TRBJ2-3|few|TRBV9
TGTGCCAGCAGCGTAGGAACAGCCACAGATACGCAGTATTTT
CASSVGTATDTQYF
>-|TRBJ1-1|few|TRBV4-1
TGCGCCAGCAGCCAAGTGGGTTCCGAACAGTCGGGAGCTTTCTTT
CASSQVGSEQSGAFF
>-|TRBJ1-4|few|TRBV30
TGTGCCTGGAGTGTAAGGTTGAATGAAAAACTGTTTTTT
CAWSVRLNEKLFF
>-|TRBJ2-6|-|TRBV28
TGTGCCAGCAGTTATCCCCCCCACTCTGGGGCCAACGTCCTGACTTTC
CASSYPPHSGANVLTF
>-|TRBJ1-4|few|TRBV18
TGTGCCAGCGGAGAGGTCCAGGGAAGTGAAAAACTGTTTTTT
CASGEVQGSEKLFF
>-|TRBJ2-3|-|TRBV6-5
TGTGCCAGCAGCCTGCGCGGAGATACGCAGTATTTT
CASSLRGDTQYF
>-|TRBJ1-4|-|TRBV9
TGTGCCAGCAGCGGGGGACGGGGTGAAAAACTGTTTTTT
CASSGGRGEKLFF